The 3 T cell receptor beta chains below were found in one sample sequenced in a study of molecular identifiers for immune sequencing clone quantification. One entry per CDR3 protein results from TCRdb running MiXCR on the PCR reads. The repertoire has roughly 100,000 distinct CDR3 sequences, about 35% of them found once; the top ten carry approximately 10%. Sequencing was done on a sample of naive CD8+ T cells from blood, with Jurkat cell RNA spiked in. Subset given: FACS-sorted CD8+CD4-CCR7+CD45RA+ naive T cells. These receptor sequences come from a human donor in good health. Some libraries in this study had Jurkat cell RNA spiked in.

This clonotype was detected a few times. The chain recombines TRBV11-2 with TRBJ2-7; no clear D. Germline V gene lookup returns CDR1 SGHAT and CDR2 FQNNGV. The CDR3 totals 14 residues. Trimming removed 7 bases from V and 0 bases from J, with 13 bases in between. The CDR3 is CASTWTDLSYEQYF. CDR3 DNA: TGTGCCAGCACCTGGACGGACCTCTCCTACGAGCAGTACTTC.

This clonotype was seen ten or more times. CDR3 in DNA: TGTGCCAGCAGCGCCGAGACGGGGTACGAGCAGTACTTC. Protein: CASSAETGYEQYF. The rearrangement links TRBV7-9 to TRBJ2-7; D might be TRBD2 (5 bases). Germline values: CDR1 SEHNR, CDR2 FQNEAQ (reference sequence). V lost 5 bases to trimming and J lost 4 bases, with 12 bases between them. CDR3 length: 13 residues.

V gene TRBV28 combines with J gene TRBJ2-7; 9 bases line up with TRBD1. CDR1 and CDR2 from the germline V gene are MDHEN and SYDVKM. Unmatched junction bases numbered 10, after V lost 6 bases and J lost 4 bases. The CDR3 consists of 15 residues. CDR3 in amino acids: CASSALTGGCYEQYF. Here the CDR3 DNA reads TGTGCCAGCAGCGCGCTTACAGGGGGCTGTTACGAGCAGTACTTC.